This record covers a single T cell receptor beta chain. The data belong to a study of blood T cell repertoires in COVID-19. Trimming removed 4 bases from V and 7 bases from J; junction bases left unmatched: 7. The CDR3 runs to 15 residues. CDR1 is SGDLS and CDR2 is YYNGEE in the germline V gene. Sequencing was performed with immunoSEQ multiplex PCR; in TCRdb, only in-frame clones are kept and a portion is missing. The table shows roughly 130,000 clones, with approximately 83% occurring only once. The V and J genes are TRBV9 and TRBJ1-5; 11 bases are a match to TRBD1. The receptor was derived from a woman between 65 and 79 years old with acute or convalescent COVID-19. Material: peripheral blood. DNA of the CDR3: TGTGCCAGCAGCTCGGGACAGGGGGATTGGCAGCCCCAGCATTTT. Translating it yields CASSSGQGDWQPQHF.